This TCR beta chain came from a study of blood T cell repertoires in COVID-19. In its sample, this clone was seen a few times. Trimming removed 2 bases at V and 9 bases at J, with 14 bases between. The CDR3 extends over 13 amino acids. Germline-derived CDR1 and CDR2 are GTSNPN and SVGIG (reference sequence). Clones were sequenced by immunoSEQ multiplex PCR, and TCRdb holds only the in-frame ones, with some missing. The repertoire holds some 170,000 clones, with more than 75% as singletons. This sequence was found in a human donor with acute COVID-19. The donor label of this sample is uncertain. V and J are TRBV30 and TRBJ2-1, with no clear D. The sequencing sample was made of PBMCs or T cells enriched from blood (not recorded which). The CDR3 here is CAWSRSTAGEQFF. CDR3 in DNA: TGTGCCTGGAGTCGCTCCACAGCCGGTGAGCAGTTCTTC.